Below are 28 T cell receptor beta chains sequenced from a single sample in a study of shared clonotypes between healthy human individuals. Method: immunoSEQ multiplex PCR; TCRdb's copy keeps in-frame clones and lacks some. The sample has about 730,000 clones, 72% seen once. The sequenced sample consisted of memory CD4+ T cells sorted from blood. Described subset: CD45RA-negative fraction. These TCRs come from a woman younger than 45 in good health.

The sample holds one count of this clone. The chain combines TRBV19 with TRBJ2-7, with 12 bases that match TRBD2. The V and J ends lost 5 bases and 1 base, in that order; junction bases with no gene match: 12. Germline loops: CDR1 LNHDA, CDR2 SQIVND (reference sequence). This CDR3 has 18 amino acids. The DNA of the CDR3 is TGTGCCAGTAGTCTTCGGACGACTAGCGGGAGTATTTCCTACGAGCAGTACTTC. Encoded protein: CASSLRTTSGSISYEQYF.

The V and J genes are TRBV7-9 and TRBJ1-4; 8 nucleotides agree with TRBD1. CDR1 is SEHNR, CDR2 FQNEAQ, per germline (reference sequence). V dropped 6 bases and J dropped 5; count of bases not matched to a gene: 5. This CDR3 region has 14 residues. CDR3 in DNA: TGTGCCAGCAGGGGCGGGACAGGAAATGAAAAACTGTTTTTT. Amino acids: CASRGGTGNEKLFF. The full variable domain, completed using reference TRBV7-9 and TRBJ1-4, is DTGVSQNPRHKITKRGQNVTFRCDPISEHNRLYWYRQTLGQGPEFLTYFQNEAQLEKSRLLSDRFSAERPKGSFSTLEIQRTEQGDSAMYLCASRGGTGNEKLFFGSGTQLSVL.

The V and J genes are TRBV18 and TRBJ1-1, with D possibly TRBD1 on 6 matching bases. Trimming took 8 bases from V and 7 from J, leaving 17 bases between them. Germline V lookup: CDR1 KGHSH, CDR2 LQKENI. The CDR3 consists of 13 residues. The CDR3 DNA sequence: TGTGCCAGCCGATCATCAGGGGTAGGTGAAGCTTTCTTT. It is translated as CASRSSGVGEAFF.

This clone appeared once. The chain couples TRBV7-2 to TRBJ1-6, with no clear D. V was shortened by 5 bases and J by 7 bases, with 15 bases between the two germline ends. The CDR3 contains 15 residues. Germline V gene sequence: CDR1 SGHTA, CDR2 FQGNSA. DNA of the CDR3: TGTGCCAGCAGCCCGTCCGGGGAACTAAATTCACCCCTCCACTTT. It specifies CASSPSGELNSPLHF.

The sample holds a few counts of this clone. The chain recombines TRBV6-1 with TRBJ1-1; D is unclear. The V gene's germline CDR1 is MNHNS and CDR2 SASEGT. The CDR3 is 13 amino acids. V was cut by 9 bases and J by 7 bases, with 18 bases left in between. In nucleotides, the CDR3 is TGTGCCAGTTCGACTCGGAGCTACGGTGAAGCTTTCTTT. It specifies CASSTRSYGEAFF.

This clone was recorded a few times. The gene calls are TRBV6-6 and TRBJ2-4, with D perhaps being TRBD1 or TRBD2 (7 bases each). From germline, CDR1 is MNHNY and CDR2 SVGAGI (reference sequence). This CDR3 comprises 15 residues. The V and J ends lost 0 bases and 8 bases respectively, with 14 bases between them. CDR3 DNA: TGTGCCAGCAGTTACTCGGTTTCAGGGGGGGACATTCAGTACTTC. Translated: CASSYSVSGGDIQYF.

The chain links TRBV27 to TRBJ2-3; 11 bases are shared with TRBD2. The CDR3 runs to 15 residues. V gave up 4 bases and J gave up 5 bases; unmatched junction bases: 5. Germline V gives CDR1 MNHEY, CDR2 SMNVEV (reference sequence). The CDR3 region is CASSSLAGGRDTQYF. The CDR3 nucleotides read TGTGCCAGCAGTTCATTAGCGGGAGGGAGAGATACGCAGTATTTT.

V and J are TRBV27 and TRBJ1-2; maybe TRBD1 (6 bases). The germline V gene has CDR1 MNHEY and CDR2 SMNVEV (reference sequence). The length of the CDR3 is 13 residues. V gave up 9 bases and J gave up 2 bases, with 13 bases separating them. Here the CDR3 DNA reads TGTGCCAGTCGAGGACAGATGAACTATGGCTACACCTTC. Translation gives CASRGQMNYGYTF.

This clone has a handful of counts. CDR3 nucleotides: TGTGCCAGCAGTTTACAACAGGGAGATACTAATGAAAAACTGTTTTTT. Its translation: CASSLQQGDTNEKLFF. The J gene is TRBJ1-4, the V gene TRBV28; weak D call: TRBD1 (6 bases). Trimming took off 2 bases at V and 2 bases at J, with 12 bases between the two ends. CDR1 MDHEN and CDR2 SYDVKM come from the germline V gene. CDR3 length: 16 residues.

The table lists this clone with a few counts. The chain recombines TRBV9 with TRBJ2-7, with D perhaps TRBD1 (6 bases). Germline V CDR1 and CDR2: SGDLS, YYNGEE. CDR3 length: 14 amino acids. V lost 3 bases and J 5 bases, leaving 15 bases between the germline ends. The CDR3, as DNA: TGTGCCAGCAGCGCCGGCCTACAGGGCCACGAGCAGTACTTC. The encoded protein is CASSAGLQGHEQYF.

Worth noting for this clone: In the same sample, other DNA sequences code for this CDR3. The chain links TRBV28 to TRBJ2-7, with D perhaps assigned TRBD1 or TRBD2 (5 bases each). Germline CDR1 is MDHEN and CDR2 is SYDVKM. This CDR3 spans 12 amino acids. Trimming took 1 base from V and 5 from J, leaving 6 bases between them. The CDR3 nucleotides are TGTGCCAGCAGTTTATTGGGGGACGAGCAGTACTTC. Residues: CASSLLGDEQYF.

V gene TRBV25-1 combines with J gene TRBJ2-7, with a weak D call TRBD1 (6 bases). Trimming took off 4 bases at V and 1 base at J, with 8 bases between the two ends. Germline V gene data show CDR1 as MGHDK and CDR2 as SYGVNS. CDR3 length: 13 residues. The CDR3 is CASSVQGSYEQYF. Written as DNA, the CDR3 is TGTGCCAGCAGTGTTCAGGGGTCCTACGAGCAGTACTTC.

This chain connects TRBV7-2 to TRBJ2-3, with D perhaps matching TRBD1 (5 bases). V lost 4 bases and J lost 5, with 19 bases in between. Germline lookup yields CDR1 SGHTA and CDR2 FQGNSA. The CDR3 sequence is 16 residues long. CDR3 loop: CASSSWTWGAGDTQYF. The CDR3 bases are TGTGCCAGCAGCTCGTGGACATGGGGCGCAGGAGATACGCAGTATTTT.

This clone has a single count. The V call is TRBV6-4, the J call TRBJ2-1; D is possibly TRBD1 or TRBD2 (5 bases each). Germline values: CDR1 MRHNA, CDR2 SNTAGT. This CDR3 comprises 13 residues. Trimming pared 1 base from V and 9 bases from J, leaving 10 bases between. The CDR3 nucleotides are TGTGCCAGCAGTGACTTGAGGGGCGGTGAGCAGTTCTTC. This codes for CASSDLRGGEQFF.

DNA for the CDR3: TGTGCCAGCAGAACTAAGACGCATGGGAGCTACGAGCAGTACTTC. Its translation: CASRTKTHGSYEQYF. The rearrangement joins TRBV28 to TRBJ2-7; tentatively, D is TRBD2 (5 bases). Germline CDR1 reads MDHEN; CDR2 reads SYDVKM. The CDR3 covers 15 residues. V lost 6 bases and J lost 3, with 18 bases in between.

V usage is TRBV11-2 and J usage is TRBJ2-1; 13 bases agree with TRBD2. Germline V lookup: CDR1 SGHAT, CDR2 FQNNGV. The V segment lost 4 bases and the J segment 7 bases; nucleotides outside the gene matches: 4. CDR3 size: 15 residues. The CDR3 bases are TGTGCCAGCAGCTGGACTAGCGGGAGTACGAATGAGCAGTTCTTC. Translating gives CASSWTSGSTNEQFF.

About this clone itself: Other DNA variants within this sample encode the same CDR3. V is TRBV30 and J is TRBJ1-5; the match to TRBD1 covers 7 bases. The CDR3 runs 14 residues. The J segment lost 2 bases and the V segment lost 1 base, leaving 2 bases of the junction unmatched. Germline V gene data show CDR1 as GTSNPN and CDR2 as SVGIG (reference sequence). CDR3 loop: CAWSAGGGNQPQHF. DNA for the CDR3: TGTGCCTGGAGTGCAGGGGGGGGCAATCAGCCCCAGCATTTT.

The V gene is TRBV6-1, the J gene TRBJ1-4; TRBD1 matches 7 bases. J was trimmed by 5 bases and V by 8 bases; bases with no gene match: 5. There are 13 residues in the CDR3. Germline-derived CDR1 and CDR2 are MNHNS and SASEGT. The chain's CDR3 is CASFRGSNEKLFF. In DNA form, the CDR3 reads TGTGCCAGCTTCAGGGGGTCGAATGAAAAACTGTTTTTT.

The chain couples TRBV5-6 to TRBJ2-3; the D gene could be TRBD1 or TRBD2 (5 bases each). From germline, CDR1 is SGHDT and CDR2 YYEEEE. The CDR3 contains 16 residues. The germline V and J ends were trimmed by 3 bases and 2 bases, with 16 bases remaining between them. The CDR3 DNA sequence: TGTGCCAGCAGCTGGGTGGGGGTTACGCCCACAGATACGCAGTATTTT. The encoded protein is CASSWVGVTPTDTQYF.

J is TRBJ2-1 and V is TRBV7-9; 7 bases agree with TRBD2. CDR3 length equals 14 residues. Germline CDR1 SEHNR, CDR2 FQNEAQ (reference sequence). The ends lost 4 bases at V and 8 bases at J; junction bases unmatched: 8. The CDR3 nucleotides are TGTGCCAGCAGCTACGCGGGGGATTGGGATGAGCAGTTCTTC. Translating it yields CASSYAGDWDEQFF.

Here the CDR3 reads CASIRGGFSTDTQYF. The CDR3, as DNA: TGTGCCAGCATTCGGGGGGGTTTTAGCACAGATACGCAGTATTTT. The chain uses TRBV7-2 and TRBJ2-3; 8 nucleotides line up with TRBD2. V was clipped by 7 bases and J by 0 bases; unmatched bases: 6. The germline V gene encodes CDR1 SGHTA and CDR2 FQGNSA. The CDR3 has 15 residues.

CDR3 nucleotides: TGTGCCAGCAGCGCCGTGGAGGTCGGCACTGAAGCTTTCTTT. It specifies CASSAVEVGTEAFF. The chain combines TRBV11-2 with TRBJ1-1, with no clear D. The germline gives CDR1 SGHAT, CDR2 FQNNGV. V lost 5 bases, J lost 4 bases, and 14 bases lay in between. The CDR3 contains 14 residues.

The table lists this clone with a few counts. The chain recombines TRBV7-9 with TRBJ1-1, with D unresolved. Germline V gives CDR1 SEHNR, CDR2 FQNEAQ (reference sequence). This CDR3 has 12 residues. The ends were cut back, 2 bases at V and 6 bases at J, with 7 bases in the middle. The DNA for the CDR3 is TGTGCCAGCAGCTTACAGCAATCTGAAGCTTTCTTT. It encodes CASSLQQSEAFF.

There are a few counts of this clone. Other DNA sequences in this specimen translate into the identical CDR3. The V and J genes are TRBV7-9 and TRBJ1-5; perhaps TRBD1 as D (5 bases). The germline V and J ends were trimmed by 2 bases and 5 bases, with 10 bases remaining between them. This CDR3 spans 14 amino acids. Germline-derived CDR1 and CDR2 are SEHNR and FQNEAQ (reference sequence). This CDR3 is CASSLSRGDQPQHF. Written as DNA, the CDR3 is TGTGCCAGCAGCTTAAGTCGGGGCGATCAGCCCCAGCATTTT.

The rearrangement uses TRBV5-8 and TRBJ1-2; 8 bases align to TRBD1. Trimming at V came to 4 bases and at J to 6 bases, leaving 11 bases not matched to a gene. Germline V gene lookup returns CDR1 SGHTS and CDR2 YDEGEE. The CDR3 contains 15 residues. The chain's CDR3 is CASSRRTGSSNGYTF. The CDR3 DNA reads as TGTGCCAGCAGCCGCAGGACAGGGAGTAGCAATGGCTACACCTTC.

This rearrangement joins TRBV6-6 to TRBJ1-5; 7 nucleotides match TRBD1. With V trimmed by 6 bases and J by 3 bases, 8 bases remained unmatched. Germline CDR1 reads MNHNY; CDR2 reads SVGAGI (reference sequence). The CDR3 runs to 15 residues. CDR3 DNA sequence: TGTGCCAGCAGGGGAGGGGGCGCGACCAATCAGCCCCAGCATTTT. Protein product: CASRGGGATNQPQHF.

This chain uses TRBV9 with TRBJ2-7; the match to TRBD2 covers 8 bases. The junction had 3 bases not matched to a gene; V was cut back by 0 bases and J by 1 base. CDR3 length: 15 amino acids. Germline V gene data show CDR1 as SGDLS and CDR2 as YYNGEE. This CDR3 is CASSVGPSGSYEQYF. CDR3 sequence (DNA): TGTGCCAGCAGCGTAGGCCCTAGCGGGTCCTACGAGCAGTACTTC.

For this clone: The sample has other DNA sequences that encode this CDR3 too. V usage is TRBV11-2 and J usage is TRBJ2-7; possibly TRBD1 or TRBD2 for D (5 bases each). CDR1 SGHAT and CDR2 FQNNGV come from the germline V gene. V shed 4 bases and J shed 0 bases, with 13 bases lying between them. CDR3 length: 15 amino acids. CDR3 protein: CASSSLRDGSYEQYF. The CDR3, as DNA: TGTGCCAGCAGCTCCCTCCGGGACGGCTCCTACGAGCAGTACTTC.